These 9 T cell receptor beta chains originate from one sample sequenced in a study of shared clonotypes between healthy human individuals. Naive CD8 populations comprised CD45RO-negative cells positively selected for CCR7, excluding terminally differentiated effector memory CD45RA+ cells. The data were produced by immunoSEQ multiplex PCR, yet TCRdb's version contains in-frame clones alone and is incomplete. This sample has about 2 million clones, with about 95% found just once. The sequencing sample was made of naive CD8+ T cells sorted from blood. The receptors were gathered from a man aged 18 to 30 in good health.

The chain carries TRBV19 and TRBJ2-2; 10 bases match TRBD2. Germline lookup yields CDR1 LNHDA and CDR2 SQIVND (reference sequence). The trim removed 2 bases at V and 4 bases at J, leaving 7 bases unmatched. There are 17 residues in the CDR3. The CDR3 loop reads CASSINLAGEGTGELFF. The DNA for the CDR3 is TGTGCCAGTAGTATAAATCTAGCGGGGGAGGGCACCGGGGAGCTGTTTTTT.

This chain links TRBV27 with TRBJ2-5; TRBD2 matches at 11 bases. V was pared by 4 bases and J by 4 bases, with 5 bases of the junction left unmatched. CDR1 MNHEY and CDR2 SMNVEV come from the germline V gene (reference sequence). This CDR3 has 15 residues. The CDR3 DNA reads as TGTGCCAGCAGTTCTAGCGGGGGGTACGGAGAGACCCAGTACTTC. Translated, it gives CASSSSGGYGETQYF.

This chain uses TRBV2 with TRBJ2-7; TRBD2 aligns across 8 bases. The CDR3 runs 14 residues. CDR1 and CDR2 (germline): SNHLY, FYNNEI. V trimming: 4 bases; J trimming: 6 bases; junction bases outside the gene matches: 8. For the CDR3, the DNA is TGTGCCAGCAGTGGCGTCGGGGGGGCGAGCGAGCAGTACTTC. Residues: CASSGVGGASEQYF.

The chain carries TRBV5-6 and TRBJ2-5; D may be TRBD1 (5 bases). V was cut by 0 bases and J by 5 bases, with 8 bases left in between. The CDR3 consists of 13 residues. Germline CDR1 and CDR2: SGHDT and YYEEEE. The chain's CDR3 is CASSLEGRETQYF. The CDR3 nucleotides read TGTGCCAGCAGCTTGGAGGGGCGGGAGACCCAGTACTTC.

This chain uses TRBV25-1 with TRBJ2-3, with 10 positions matching TRBD1. The CDR3 is made up of 18 amino acids. Germline trimming cut 5 bases from V and 3 bases from J; bases unmatched to any gene: 14. CDR1 is MGHDK and CDR2 is SYGVNS in the germline V gene. CDR3 nucleotides: TGTGCCAGCAGTCCGACAGGGGGCGCATCGGACACGACAGATACGCAGTATTTT. Protein product: CASSPTGGASDTTDTQYF.

The chain combines TRBV28 with TRBJ2-7, with 7 bases aligning to TRBD1. Germline assignment: CDR1 MDHEN and CDR2 SYDVKM. This CDR3 contains 16 residues. The ends lost 8 bases at V and 2 bases at J; junction bases unmatched: 15. CDR3 loop: CASYSRFRDRPYEQYF. The CDR3 DNA follows: TGTGCCAGCTACTCAAGGTTCCGGGACAGACCCTACGAGCAGTACTTC.

The V and J genes are TRBV18 and TRBJ2-1; no reliable D call. This CDR3 is built from 15 residues. The germline V gene has CDR1 KGHSH and CDR2 LQKENI. Trimming removed 0 bases from V and 2 bases from J, with 8 bases in between. CDR3 protein: CASSPPVAAYNEQFF. For the CDR3, the DNA is TGTGCCAGCTCACCACCGGTGGCAGCCTACAATGAGCAGTTCTTC.

This clone has a single count. The chain couples TRBV9 to TRBJ2-7; 9 bases agree with TRBD1. The CDR3 is made up of 14 amino acids. Germline assignment: CDR1 SGDLS and CDR2 YYNGEE. V trimming: 0 bases; J trimming: 6 bases; junction bases outside the gene matches: 4. CDR3 DNA sequence: TGTGCCAGCAGCGTAGCTATACAGGGGGCCGAGCAGTACTTC. Amino acids: CASSVAIQGAEQYF.

The chain links TRBV6-1 to TRBJ2-7, with TRBD1 as a possible D gene (5 bases). V was trimmed by 5 bases and J by 4 bases, leaving 9 bases between them. Germline CDR1 MNHNS, CDR2 SASEGT. This CDR3 contains 12 residues. The CDR3: CASSSPGYEQYF. CDR3 DNA: TGTGCCAGCAGTTCCCCAGGGTACGAGCAGTACTTC.